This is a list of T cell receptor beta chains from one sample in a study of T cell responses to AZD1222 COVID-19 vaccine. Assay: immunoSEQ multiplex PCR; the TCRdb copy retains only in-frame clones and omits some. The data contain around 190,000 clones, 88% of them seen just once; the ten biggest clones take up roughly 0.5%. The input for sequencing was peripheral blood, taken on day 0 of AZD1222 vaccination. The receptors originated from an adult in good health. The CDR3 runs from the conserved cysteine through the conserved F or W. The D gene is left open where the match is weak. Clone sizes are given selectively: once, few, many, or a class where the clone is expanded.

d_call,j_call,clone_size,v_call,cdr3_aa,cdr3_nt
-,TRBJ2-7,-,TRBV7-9,CASSPGATPHEQYF,TGTGCCAGCAGCCCCGGGGCTACACCCCACGAGCAGTACTTC
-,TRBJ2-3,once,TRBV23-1,CASNPGSQVYTDTQYF,TGCGCCAGCAACCCTGGCTCACAGGTATACACAGATACGCAGTATTTT
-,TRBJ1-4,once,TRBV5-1,CASSLDGRSNEKLFF,TGCGCCAGCAGCTTGGACGGACGGTCAAATGAAAAACTGTTTTTT
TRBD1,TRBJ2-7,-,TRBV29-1,CSAVSGQGSTYEQYF,TGCAGCGCTGTTTCTGGACAGGGCTCAACCTACGAGCAGTACTTC
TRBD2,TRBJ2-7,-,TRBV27,CASSLYPPFAGGTYEQYF,TGTGCCAGCAGTTTATACCCCCCTTTTGCGGGAGGGACCTACGAGCAGTACTTC
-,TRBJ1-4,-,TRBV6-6,CASSSYNEKLFF,TGTGCCAGCAGTTCGTATAATGAAAAACTGTTTTTT
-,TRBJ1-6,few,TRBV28,CASSLFGRFNSPLHF,TGTGCCAGCAGTTTATTCGGACGGTTCAATTCACCCCTCCACTTT
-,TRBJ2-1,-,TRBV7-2,CASSLDQGGEQFF,TGTGCCAGCAGCTTGGACCAGGGCGGTGAGCAGTTCTTC
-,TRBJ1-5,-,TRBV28,CASSNPVAAHYSNQPQHF,TGTGCCAGCAGTAATCCCGTGGCCGCCCATTATAGCAATCAGCCCCAGCATTTT
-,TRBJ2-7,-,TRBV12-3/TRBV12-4,CASSLGLYEQYF,TGTGCCAGCAGTTTAGGCCTCTACGAGCAGTACTTC
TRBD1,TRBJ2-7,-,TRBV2,CASSRGRDEQYF,TGTGCCAGCAGTAGGGGGCGAGACGAGCAGTACTTC
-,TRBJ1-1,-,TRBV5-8,CASSLHRVEAFF,TGTGCCAGCAGCTTACACAGGGTCGAAGCTTTCTTT
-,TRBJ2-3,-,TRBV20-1,CSASKGDTQYF,TGCAGTGCTAGTAAGGGGGATACGCAGTATTTT
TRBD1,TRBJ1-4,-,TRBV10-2,CASMQGGEKLFF,TGCGCCAGCATGCAGGGGGGCGAAAAACTGTTTTTT
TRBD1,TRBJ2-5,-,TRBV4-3,CASSQVHRGQLQETQYF,TGCGCCAGCAGCCAAGTTCATAGGGGACAGCTACAAGAGACCCAGTACTTC
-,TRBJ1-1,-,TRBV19,CASSISLSGNTEAFF,TGTGCCAGTAGTATAAGCCTTTCCGGAAACACTGAAGCTTTCTTT
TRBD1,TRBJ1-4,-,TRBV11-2,CASSPPGQLNEKLFF,TGTGCCAGCAGCCCGCCGGGACAGCTTAATGAAAAACTGTTTTTT
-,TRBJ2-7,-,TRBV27,CASSDSVWGYEQYF,TGTGCCAGCAGTGACTCCGTGTGGGGTTACGAGCAGTACTTC